These 18 T cell receptor beta chains came from one sample sequenced in a study of cytomegalovirus exposure and HLA in healthy donors. Here immunoSEQ multiplex PCR was the method, and the copy in TCRdb shows in-frame clones only, minus some. Of 200,000 or so clones listed, 75% to 95% are singletons. Sequenced sample: PBMCs. These receptors were collected from a woman under 30 in good health and CMV-seronegative.

The chain uses TRBV6-4 and TRBJ1-2, with 11 positions matching TRBD1. In germline, CDR1 is MRHNA, CDR2 SNTAGT. V was pared by 5 bases and J by 5 bases, with 10 bases of the junction left unmatched. This CDR3 has 16 residues. The CDR3 nucleotides read TGTGCCAGCAGTTACAGAACCGGGACAGGGGGGTATGGCTACACCTTC. It codes for CASSYRTGTGGYGYTF.

The J gene is TRBJ2-5, the V gene TRBV6-1; a possible D gene is TRBD2 (5 bases). The V end was cut by 6 bases, the J end by 4 bases, with 12 bases between. Germline V gene lookup returns CDR1 MNHNS and CDR2 SASEGT. The CDR3 has 13 amino acids. The CDR3 nucleotides read TGTGCCAGCAGGGGGAGAGGAGTAGAGACCCAGTACTTC. Protein product: CASRGRGVETQYF.

Details on this clone: At one end, the junction sequence differs from germline, possibly due to a read error. The chain recombines TRBV10-2 with TRBJ1-5; TRBD1 matches 7 bases. This CDR3 is 15 amino acids long. The germline gives CDR1 WSHSY, CDR2 SAAADI. This chain's CDR3 is CASTEGQISNQPQHF. DNA for the CDR3: TGCGCCAGCACTGAGGGACAGATTAGCAATCAGCCCCAGCATTTT.

This clone was picked up one time. The chain recombines TRBV7-8 with TRBJ2-7, with TRBD2 as a possible D gene (6 bases). The CDR3 is 13 amino acids. CDR1 is SGHVS and CDR2 is FQNEAQ in the germline V gene. The V gene lost 5 bases and the J gene lost 6 bases, with 14 bases spanning the gap. The CDR3 coding sequence is TGTGCCAGCAGCCCCCCCGGAGGGCCCGAGCAGTACTTC. Translating gives CASSPPGGPEQYF.

V is TRBV6-6 and J is TRBJ1-4; 9 bases line up with TRBD1. The germline CDR1 and CDR2 sequences are MNHNY and SVGAGI (reference sequence). This CDR3 comprises 14 residues. With 5 bases clipped from V and 7 bases from J, the junction kept 5 bases outside the gene matches. CDR3 coding DNA: TGTGCCAGCAGTCTGGACAGGGGAAGTGAAAAACTGTTTTTT. This gives the protein CASSLDRGSEKLFF.

This chain uses TRBV29-1 with TRBJ1-2; D gene unclear. The CDR3 is made up of 11 amino acids. With 7 bases removed from V and 4 bases from J, the gap between germline ends came to 10 bases. Per germline, CDR1 SQVTM and CDR2 ANQGSEA. CDR3 DNA: TGCAGCGGACACGTTGGCTATGGCTACACCTTC. It codes for CSGHVGYGYTF.

This clone was recorded only once. This rearrangement joins TRBV5-5 to TRBJ2-5; the D gene is possibly TRBD1 (6 bases). Germline assignment: CDR1 SGHKS and CDR2 YYEKEE (reference sequence). V dropped 3 bases and J dropped 4 bases, with 19 bases sitting between them. This CDR3 region has 16 residues. CDR3 sequence (DNA): TGTGCCAGCAGCTCCCGGCCCAGGGGCGCGAGAGAGACCCAGTACTTC. Translation: CASSSRPRGARETQYF.

The chain links TRBV6-5 to TRBJ1-2; D not resolved. CDR1 and CDR2 from the germline V gene are MNHEY and SVGAGI. Deletions cut 8 bases from V and 2 bases from J, with 12 bases between. CDR3 size: 13 residues. The CDR3 is CASWEGWNYGYTF. In nucleotides, the CDR3 is TGTGCCAGCTGGGAGGGTTGGAACTATGGCTACACCTTC.

The CDR3 DNA is TGTGCCAGCAGCTTCCTGGGCGACATGAACTATGGCTACACCTTC. It yields the protein CASSFLGDMNYGYTF. J is TRBJ1-2 and V is TRBV5-4, with D hard to call. V lost 2 bases and J lost 2, with 13 bases in between. CDR1 is SGHNT, CDR2 YYREEE, per germline (reference sequence). The CDR3 is made up of 15 amino acids.

The J gene is TRBJ1-2, the V gene TRBV27; 7 bases are a match to TRBD1. This CDR3 comprises 16 residues. Germline values: CDR1 MNHEY, CDR2 SMNVEV (reference sequence). The V segment lost 4 bases and the J segment 3 bases; nucleotides outside the gene matches: 11. The CDR3 DNA sequence: TGTGCCAGCAGTTACCGCGGAGGGGGCTACTACTATGGCTACACCTTC. Amino acids: CASSYRGGGYYYGYTF.

The chain uses TRBV25-1 and TRBJ2-4; weak D call: TRBD1 (6 bases). V was shortened by 8 bases and J by 11 bases, with 10 bases between the two germline ends. This CDR3 comprises 10 residues. The germline V gene encodes CDR1 MGHDK and CDR2 SYGVNS. CDR3 loop: CASGGSVQYF. In nucleotides, the CDR3 is TGTGCCAGCGGGGGCTCGGTTCAGTACTTC.

The rearrangement links TRBV19 to TRBJ1-5; TRBD1 matches 7 bases. Trimming removed 1 base from V and 6 bases from J; junction bases left unmatched: 3. The CDR3 has 14 residues. CDR1 and CDR2 (germline): LNHDA, SQIVND (reference sequence). CDR3 nucleotides: TGTGCCAGTAGTATAGTGGGACAGACTCAGCCCCAGCATTTT. Its translation: CASSIVGQTQPQHF.

The chain has TRBV19 and TRBJ1-1, with 8 bases fitting TRBD1. The CDR3 runs to 16 residues. Germline CDR1 LNHDA, CDR2 SQIVND (reference sequence). V was pared by 4 bases and J by 0 bases, with 7 bases of the junction left unmatched. The CDR3 DNA follows: TGTGCCAGTAGTAAGGACAGGGAGTATATGAACACTGAAGCTTTCTTT. Its protein product is CASSKDREYMNTEAFF.

This clone turned up a few times. This chain joins TRBV10-2 and TRBJ1-1; D perhaps matches TRBD1 (5 bases). CDR1 and CDR2 from the germline V gene are WSHSY and SAAADI. This CDR3 has 13 amino acids. Trimming removed 6 bases from V and 1 base from J, with 9 bases in between. The CDR3 DNA follows: TGCGCCAGCAGGGGTACAGGGAACACTGAAGCTTTCTTT. Its protein product is CASRGTGNTEAFF.

The rearrangement joins TRBV9 to TRBJ1-2; 9 bases are shared with TRBD1. Germline lookup yields CDR1 SGDLS and CDR2 YYNGEE. Losses at the gene ends were 0 bases for V and 1 base for J; bases not matched to a gene: 10. The CDR3 has 18 amino acids. The CDR3 coding sequence is TGTGCCAGCAGCGTAGCCGCCGTACCGACAGGGGGTAACTATGGCTACACCTTC. It is translated as CASSVAAVPTGGNYGYTF.

This clone appeared once. The chain employs TRBV27 and TRBJ1-2; D remains unclear. CDR1 is MNHEY and CDR2 is SMNVEV in the germline V gene (reference sequence). The CDR3 runs to 12 residues. V was trimmed by 5 bases and J by 0 bases, leaving 4 bases between them. This chain's CDR3 is CASSTANYGYTF. In DNA, the CDR3 is TGTGCCAGCAGTACAGCTAACTATGGCTACACCTTC.

The CDR3 nucleotides read TGTGCCAGCAGTTTTAGAAGGCAGGTCACAGATACGCAGTATTTT. Translating it yields CASSFRRQVTDTQYF. This chain joins TRBV27 and TRBJ2-3, with D uncertain. This CDR3 spans 15 amino acids. Germline CDR1 and CDR2: MNHEY and SMNVEV (reference sequence). Trimming took 3 bases from V and 2 from J, leaving 12 bases between them.

The chain employs TRBV29-1 and TRBJ2-2, with unresolved D. The CDR3 extends over 13 amino acids. Trimming stripped 0 bases from V and 6 bases from J, with 8 bases between. The germline CDR1 and CDR2 sequences are SQVTM and ANQGSEA. The CDR3, as DNA: TGCAGCGTTGAAGATCTTCCCTCCGGGGAGCTGTTTTTT. Translating gives CSVEDLPSGELFF.